This T cell receptor beta chain was sequenced in a study of tumor-infiltrating lymphocytes in primary liver carcinoma. Study-level findings and limits: Among top clones, only about 7-24% appeared in all five tumor regions.

The approximately 20-31 mg bulk tissue piece was not sorted before simultaneous RNA and DNA extraction. The germline V gene has CDR1 MNHEY and CDR2 SVGAGI. This CDR3 comprises 13 residues. The germline V and J ends were trimmed by 6 bases and 8 bases, with 11 bases remaining between them. The sample holds many counts of this clonotype. Its antigen remains unidentified. cDNA specific to TCR beta was made from around 530 ng of total RNA, with a constant-region primer employed for priming. Three rounds of nested multiplex PCR with slightly modified ARM-PCR produced TCR beta libraries. A C-beta reverse primer was combined with TRBV1-TRBV30 forward primers in the first two PCR rounds, and each round had approximately 9 cycles. A single record per CDR3 protein comes from TCRdb applying MiXCR to the multiplex PCR reads. Of about 84,000 distinct CDR3 sequences in the sample, approximately 77% were seen once.

This TCR was recovered from a man aged 35 to 55 with primary liver carcinoma and hepatitis B virus infection. V gene TRBV6-5 combines with J gene TRBJ1-6; D not certain. The sample consisted of liver tumor tissue from sampling region 1. Subset described: tumor region T1, superior pole. CDR3 sequence reads: CASSHEEDSPLHF. The DNA for the CDR3 is TGTGCCAGCAGCCACGAGGAGGATTCACCCCTCCACTTT.